Listed here are 27 T cell receptor beta chains from one sample, sequenced in a study of blood T cell repertoires in COVID-19. Some clones are missing from TCRdb's copy, which holds only in-frame ones; the method was immunoSEQ multiplex PCR. The sample carries approximately 220,000 clones, approximately 88% recorded once. Sequences were obtained from peripheral blood. These receptors were obtained from a man in his forties with acute or convalescent COVID-19.

This sequence joins TRBV7-8 and TRBJ1-1; TRBD1 might be the D (5 bases). CDR3 size: 11 residues. Between the trimmed V and J ends, which lost 5 bases and 11 bases, there was a span of 12 bases. Germline values: CDR1 SGHVS, CDR2 FQNEAQ. The CDR3 region has the DNA TGTGCCAGCAGCCCGGGGGAGGGGGCTTTCTTT. Protein: CASSPGEGAFF.

The chain has TRBV29-1 and TRBJ2-1; a weak D match, TRBD2 (5 bases). Trimming cost V 1 base and J 0 bases, with 16 bases left between them. The CDR3 contains 17 residues. The germline V gene encodes CDR1 SQVTM and CDR2 ANQGSEA. The chain's CDR3 is CSVEGGRGPSSYNEQFF. In DNA form, the CDR3 reads TGCAGCGTTGAAGGCGGTCGCGGGCCTAGCTCCTACAATGAGCAGTTCTTC.

This rearrangement joins TRBV7-2 to TRBJ2-7, with D possibly matching TRBD2 (6 bases). V shed 5 bases and J shed 3 bases, with 17 bases lying between them. The CDR3 extends over 15 amino acids. Germline V gene sequence: CDR1 SGHTA, CDR2 FQGNSA. The CDR3 nucleotides read TGTGCCAGCAGCCGCCTGGCGGGAATCGTCTACGAGCAGTACTTC. Its translation: CASSRLAGIVYEQYF.

This clone was observed a few times. CDR3 in DNA: TGTGCCAGCAGCCCCTTACTATCAACCCAGCCCCAGCATTTT. Amino acids: CASSPLLSTQPQHF. The genes are TRBV7-9 and TRBJ1-5; D gene uncertain. Trimming took 5 bases from V and 7 from J, leaving 15 bases between them. The germline V gene encodes CDR1 SEHNR and CDR2 FQNEAQ (reference sequence). The CDR3 is 14 amino acids.

The J gene is TRBJ2-5, the V gene TRBV29-1, with D possibly being TRBD1 (5 bases). Deletions cut 5 bases from V and 1 base from J, with 11 bases between. This CDR3 region has 13 residues. The germline gives CDR1 SQVTM, CDR2 ANQGSEA. The CDR3 DNA follows: TGCAGCGTTAGGGGCGCGGTCCAAGAGACCCAGTACTTC. Translating gives CSVRGAVQETQYF.

The gene calls are TRBV9 and TRBJ1-4; maybe TRBD1 (5 bases). Between the trimmed V and J ends, which lost 4 bases and 5 bases, there was a span of 15 bases. Per the germline V gene, CDR1 is SGDLS and CDR2 is YYNGEE. This CDR3 is built from 15 residues. The CDR3 DNA reads TGTGCCAGCAGCCCGGCCCGGGGGGAGAATGAAAAACTGTTTTTT. Amino acid sequence: CASSPARGENEKLFF.

The rearrangement links TRBV10-3 to TRBJ2-2; 11 nucleotides match TRBD2. Germline V CDR1 and CDR2: ENHRY, SYGVKD. This CDR3 spans 18 amino acids. V was clipped by 11 bases and J by 0 bases; unmatched bases: 14. In nucleotides, the CDR3 is TGTGCCTTAAGTAGCGGGAGGGCCCTTACAGCGAACACCGGGGAGCTGTTTTTT. Residues: CALSSGRALTANTGELFF.

The chain links TRBV5-5 to TRBJ1-5; 7 nucleotides align to TRBD1. The junction had 6 bases not matched to a gene; V was cut back by 2 bases and J by 7 bases. This CDR3 comprises 14 residues. CDR1 SGHKS and CDR2 YYEKEE come from the germline V gene (reference sequence). CDR3 protein: CASSFRGTPQPQHF. In DNA, the CDR3 is TGTGCCAGCAGCTTCAGGGGGACGCCCCAGCCCCAGCATTTT. The full variable domain, rest sourced from reference TRBV5-5 and TRBJ1-5, is DAGVTQSPTHLIKTRGQQVTLRCSPISGHKSVSWYQQVLGQGPQFIFQYYEKEERGRGNFPDRFSARQFPNYSSELNVNALLLGDSALYLCASSFRGTPQPQHFGDGTRLSIL.

This clone has a handful of counts. The V gene is TRBV6-5, the J gene TRBJ2-3; the D gene is possibly TRBD2 (7 bases). In germline, CDR1 is MNHEY, CDR2 SVGAGI. Trimming removed 3 bases at V and 10 bases at J, with 17 bases between. The CDR3 consists of 14 residues. The CDR3 region is CASSYRAGEGAQYF. The CDR3, as DNA: TGTGCCAGCAGTTATAGGGCGGGAGAGGGGGCGCAGTATTTT.

The genes are TRBV7-2 and TRBJ2-3, with 10 positions matching TRBD2. This CDR3 spans 15 amino acids. Germline assignment: CDR1 SGHTA and CDR2 FQGNSA. J was trimmed by 6 bases and V by 4 bases; bases with no gene match: 7. In nucleotides, the CDR3 is TGTGCCAGCAGCTCTAGCGGGAGAATCCGGGATACGCAGTATTTT. It is translated as CASSSSGRIRDTQYF.

The rearrangement links TRBV18 to TRBJ2-7; 12 positions match TRBD2. The CDR3 covers 16 residues. Germline-derived CDR1 and CDR2 are KGHSH and LQKENI. The J segment lost 2 bases and the V segment lost 4 bases, leaving 6 bases of the junction unmatched. The CDR3 region has the DNA TGTGCCAGCTCACAAGGACTAGCGGGGACCCCCTACGAGCAGTACTTC. As protein: CASSQGLAGTPYEQYF.

This sequence joins TRBV7-2 and TRBJ1-4, with D possibly being TRBD1 (6 bases). V lost 5 bases and J lost 8, with 15 bases in between. The CDR3 totals 14 residues. CDR1 and CDR2 from the germline V gene are SGHTA and FQGNSA. CDR3 amino acids: CASSPRQDGEKLFF. The CDR3 nucleotides are TGTGCCAGCAGCCCTCGACAGGACGGGGAAAAACTGTTTTTT.

The rearrangement uses TRBV15 and TRBJ1-2; D uncertain. There are 14 residues in the CDR3. Trimming stripped 0 bases from V and 3 bases from J, with 8 bases between. Germline V CDR1 and CDR2: LNHNV, YYDKDF (reference sequence). The CDR3 sequence is CATSRERADYGYTF. As DNA, the CDR3 is TGTGCCACCAGCAGAGAGAGGGCGGACTATGGCTACACCTTC.

This chain connects TRBV6-5 to TRBJ2-7; possible D gene TRBD1, 5 bases. CDR1 is MNHEY, CDR2 SVGAGI, per germline. The CDR3 has 13 amino acids. V was clipped by 6 bases and J by 0 bases, with 9 bases between them. For the CDR3, the DNA is TGTGCCAGCAGAGACAGAAGCTCCTACGAGCAGTACTTC. Translated, it gives CASRDRSSYEQYF.

The chain joins TRBV5-1 to TRBJ2-2; 7 nucleotides agree with TRBD2. V gave up 4 bases and J gave up 4 bases; unmatched junction bases: 10. The CDR3 has 16 amino acids. Germline V gene lookup returns CDR1 SGHRS and CDR2 YFSETQ. In nucleotides, the CDR3 is TGCGCCAGCAGCCCTTACGAGGGAGGGCTCACCGGGGAGCTGTTTTTT. It codes for CASSPYEGGLTGELFF.

The chain links TRBV27 to TRBJ2-7; D is perhaps TRBD2 (5 bases). V lost 5 bases to trimming and J lost 3 bases, with 14 bases between them. This CDR3 spans 14 amino acids. Germline values: CDR1 MNHEY, CDR2 SMNVEV (reference sequence). The CDR3: CASSDAGINYEQYF. The CDR3 bases are TGTGCCAGCAGTGATGCGGGCATAAACTACGAGCAGTACTTC.

The V gene is TRBV5-8, the J gene TRBJ1-4; D ambiguous. With 4 bases removed from V and 2 bases from J, the gap between germline ends came to 9 bases. The CDR3 is made up of 14 amino acids. The V gene's germline CDR1 is SGHTS and CDR2 YDEGEE. This CDR3 is CASSLRVTNEKLFF. Written as DNA, the CDR3 is TGTGCCAGCAGCCTCCGGGTGACTAATGAAAAACTGTTTTTT.

This clone was found once. The chain carries TRBV27 and TRBJ1-4, with 7 bases matching TRBD1. This CDR3 is 17 amino acids long. Trimming took 3 bases from V and 4 from J; bases not matched to a gene: 11. Germline CDR1 MNHEY, CDR2 SMNVEV (reference sequence). CDR3 residues: CASSLEAGTGVNEKLFF. The CDR3, as DNA: TGTGCCAGCAGTTTGGAGGCGGGAACAGGGGTTAATGAAAAACTGTTTTTT.

The chain links TRBV7-8 to TRBJ2-4, with D possibly TRBD2 on 5 matching bases. Trimming took 5 bases from V and 7 from J, leaving 15 bases between them. Germline V CDR1 and CDR2: SGHVS, FQNEAQ. CDR3 length: 14 residues. The CDR3 DNA is TGTGCCAGCAGCATGAGGGCAGGTTCGAACATTCAGTACTTC. This codes for CASSMRAGSNIQYF. Drawing the rest from reference TRBV7-8 and TRBJ2-4, the complete variable domain is GAGVSQSPRYKVAKRGQDVALRCDPISGHVSLFWYQQALGQGPEFLTYFQNEAQLDKSGLPSDRFFAERPEGSVSTLKIQRTQQEDSAVYLCASSMRAGSNIQYFGAGTRLSVL.

This clone came up a few times. This rearrangement joins TRBV19 to TRBJ1-6; no firm D call. Trimming stripped 6 bases from V and 0 bases from J, with 3 bases between. This CDR3 has 13 amino acids. Germline V CDR1 and CDR2: LNHDA, SQIVND (reference sequence). The CDR3 loop is CASRSSYNSPLHF. The CDR3 DNA follows: TGTGCCAGTAGGAGCTCCTATAATTCACCCCTCCACTTT.

J is TRBJ2-1 and V is TRBV12-3 or TRBV12-4, with TRBD2 identical over 9 bases. With 5 bases clipped from V and 6 bases from J, the junction kept 2 bases outside the gene matches. This CDR3 spans 13 amino acids. As DNA, the CDR3 is TGTGCCAGCAGTCGCGGGGGGGTCAATGAGCAGTTCTTC. Translated, it gives CASSRGGVNEQFF.

The chain employs TRBV5-1 and TRBJ1-2; D is uncertain. This CDR3 is built from 12 residues. The germline gives CDR1 SGHRS, CDR2 YFSETQ. Trimming stripped 5 bases from V and 8 bases from J, with 13 bases between. The CDR3 reads CASRIERGGYTF. CDR3 in DNA: TGCGCCAGCAGGATCGAGCGAGGGGGCTACACCTTC.

The rearrangement links TRBV28 to TRBJ1-3; D possibly corresponds to TRBD1 (5 bases). The CDR3 spans 17 residues. Trimming took 2 bases from V and 0 from J, leaving 14 bases between them. In germline, CDR1 is MDHEN, CDR2 SYDVKM. CDR3 DNA: TGTGCCAGCAGTTTACTCGGACAACGCTTCTCTGGAAACACCATATATTTT. Translating gives CASSLLGQRFSGNTIYF.

The chain carries TRBV4-2 and TRBJ2-7, with 8 bases matching TRBD2. Germline trimming cut 6 bases from V and 0 bases from J; bases unmatched to any gene: 7. The CDR3 totals 15 residues. Germline V gene lookup returns CDR1 LGHNA and CDR2 YNFKEQ. CDR3 bases: TGTGCCAGCAGACCCGAGCGGGGGAGCTCCTACGAGCAGTACTTC. It translates to CASRPERGSSYEQYF.

The rearrangement links TRBV6-1 to TRBJ1-2; tentative D call: TRBD1 (6 bases). Germline assignment: CDR1 MNHNS and CDR2 SASEGT. V was shortened by 2 bases and J by 9 bases, with 13 bases between the two germline ends. This CDR3 is built from 13 residues. The CDR3 DNA reads TGTGCCAGCAGTGAAACCTGGACAGTAAGCTACACCTTC. Encoded protein: CASSETWTVSYTF.

The rearrangement joins TRBV6-1 to TRBJ2-3; 10 bases are shared with TRBD2. The CDR3 loop spans 16 amino acids. After removal of 2 bases from V and 6 bases from J, the junction contained 8 bases not matched to a gene. The germline gives CDR1 MNHNS, CDR2 SASEGT. The CDR3 reads CASSEYGLAVRDTQYF. CDR3 nucleotide sequence: TGTGCCAGCAGTGAATATGGACTAGCGGTGAGGGATACGCAGTATTTT.

The J gene is TRBJ2-7, the V gene TRBV6-5, with 12 positions matching TRBD2. Germline trimming cut 5 bases from V and 5 bases from J; bases unmatched to any gene: 4. The germline gives CDR1 MNHEY, CDR2 SVGAGI. This CDR3 is built from 14 residues. This CDR3 is CASSPTSGRNEQYF. CDR3 in DNA: TGTGCCAGCAGTCCTACTAGCGGGAGGAACGAGCAGTACTTC.